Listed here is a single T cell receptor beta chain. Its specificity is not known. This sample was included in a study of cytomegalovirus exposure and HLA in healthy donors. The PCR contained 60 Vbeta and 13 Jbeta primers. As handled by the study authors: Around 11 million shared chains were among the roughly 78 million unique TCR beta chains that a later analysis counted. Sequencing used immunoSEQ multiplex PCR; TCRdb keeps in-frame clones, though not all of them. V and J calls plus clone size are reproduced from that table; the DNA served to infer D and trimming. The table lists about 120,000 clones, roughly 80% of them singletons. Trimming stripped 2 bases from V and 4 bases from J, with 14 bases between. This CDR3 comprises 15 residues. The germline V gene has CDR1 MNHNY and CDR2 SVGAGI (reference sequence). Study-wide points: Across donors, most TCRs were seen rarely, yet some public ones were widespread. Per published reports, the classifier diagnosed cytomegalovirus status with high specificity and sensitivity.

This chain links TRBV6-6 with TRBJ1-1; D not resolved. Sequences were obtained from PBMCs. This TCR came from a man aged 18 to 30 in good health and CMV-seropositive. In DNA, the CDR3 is TGTGCCAGCAGTTACGGACTTCGGGGTGGCACTGAAGCTTTCTTT. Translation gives CASSYGLRGGTEAFF.